This T cell receptor beta chain was found in a study of cytomegalovirus exposure and HLA in healthy donors. The CDR3 is made up of 14 amino acids. The germline V gene has CDR1 SGHNT and CDR2 YYREEE (reference sequence). V gave up 0 bases and J gave up 4 bases; unmatched junction bases: 1. This PCR relied on a set of 60 Vbeta primers and 13 Jbeta primers. Generated by immunoSEQ multiplex PCR, the TCRdb table keeps only in-frame clones and is missing some. The top ten hold around 1.5% of the sample, which has approximately 200,000 clones, approximately 83% seen once. The receptor's source is a girl under 18 in good health and CMV-seronegative. V gene TRBV5-4 combines with J gene TRBJ2-1; 7 bases agree with TRBD1. Sequencing was carried out using PBMCs. The CDR3 sequence is CASSLGQGYNEQFF. The CDR3 coding sequence is TGTGCCAGCAGCTTGGGACAGGGTTACAATGAGCAGTTCTTC.